The rows below give T cell receptor beta chains drawn from one sample of a study of blood T cells in healthy people across ages. TCRdb ran MiXCR on the 5' RACE reads and lists one entry per CDR3 protein. This sample has roughly 800,000 distinct CDR3 sequences; roughly 60% occur once, and the top ten carry around 20%. Sequencing input: blood. The receptor set was obtained from a young man in good health. The CDR3 runs from the conserved cysteine through the conserved F or W. The order of the fields is V gene, J gene, clone size, D gene, CDR3 protein, CDR3 DNA. The D gene is left open where the match is weak. The listing skips clone size in some rows; elsewhere it reads once, few, many or a size class.

v_call: TRBV29-1; j_call: TRBJ2-7; clone_size: .; d_call: TRBD2; cdr3_aa: CSVLTSGGYEQYF; cdr3_nt: TGCAGCGTTTTGACTAGCGGGGGCTACGAGCAGTACTTC
v_call: TRBV20-1; j_call: TRBJ2-5; clone_size: .; d_call: TRBD2; cdr3_aa: CSASSSGGALNEQYF; cdr3_nt: TGCAGTGCTAGCTCTAGCGGGGGGGCCTTAAATGAGCAGTACTTC
v_call: TRBV7-2; j_call: TRBJ2-7; clone_size: .; d_call: .; cdr3_aa: CASSPIRGISYEQYF; cdr3_nt: TGTGCCAGCAGCCCGATTAGGGGAATATCGTACGAGCAGTACTTC
v_call: TRBV20-1; j_call: TRBJ2-4; clone_size: once; d_call: .; cdr3_aa: CSARDLGEYQQYF; cdr3_nt: TGCAGTGCTAGAGATCTGGGGGAGTACCAGCAGTACTTC
v_call: TRBV6-2/TRBV6-3; j_call: TRBJ2-5; clone_size: .; d_call: .; cdr3_aa: CASLREFGRETQYF; cdr3_nt: TGTGCCAGTCTCAGGGAATTTGGACGGGAGACCCAGTACTTC
v_call: TRBV6-2/TRBV6-3; j_call: TRBJ2-6; clone_size: .; d_call: .; cdr3_aa: CTSSDQPSGALGANVLTF; cdr3_nt: TGTACCAGCAGCGATCAACCTTCAGGGGCGCTTGGAGCCAACGTCCTGACTTTC
v_call: TRBV7-9; j_call: TRBJ2-5; clone_size: .; d_call: TRBD2; cdr3_aa: CASSREGLAGRVQYF; cdr3_nt: TGTGCCAGCAGCAGAGAGGGGCTAGCGGGGCGTGTCCAGTACTTC
v_call: TRBV7-2; j_call: TRBJ2-3; clone_size: .; d_call: .; cdr3_aa: CASSLALLASDTQYF; cdr3_nt: TGTGCCAGCAGCTTAGCGCTACTAGCTTCAGATACGCAGTATTTT
v_call: TRBV29-1; j_call: TRBJ1-2; clone_size: .; d_call: .; cdr3_aa: CSVPLVGFGYTF; cdr3_nt: TGCAGCGTCCCCTTGGTGGGGTTTGGCTACACCTTC
v_call: TRBV7-8; j_call: TRBJ2-4; clone_size: once; d_call: .; cdr3_aa: CATIEAGSGTAKNIQYF; cdr3_nt: TGTGCCACCATAGAGGCCGGATCCGGTACAGCCAAAAACATTCAGTACTTC
v_call: TRBV7-2; j_call: TRBJ2-3; clone_size: .; d_call: .; cdr3_aa: CASSLKGRGAGTDTQYF; cdr3_nt: TGTGCCAGCAGCTTAAAGGGCCGGGGAGCGGGCACAGATACGCAGTATTTT
v_call: TRBV7-9; j_call: TRBJ2-1; clone_size: .; d_call: TRBD2; cdr3_aa: CASSPRGGTSGPSSYNEQFF; cdr3_nt: TGTGCCAGCAGCCCGCGGGGGGGGACTAGCGGGCCAAGCTCCTACAATGAGCAGTTCTTC